Presented here are 21 T cell receptor beta chains from one specimen sequenced in a study of blood T cells in healthy people across ages. Through a sample-barcoded 5' primer and a J-beta primer mix, a second PCR was run for roughly 6 to 11 cycles. TCRdb reprocessed the 5' RACE reads via MiXCR and lists one record per CDR3 protein. Among 1.5 million to 2 million distinct CDR3 sequences listed, approximately 32% were seen once. The sample was blood. These receptor sequences come from a woman aged 25 to 45 in good health.

This chain links TRBV7-9 with TRBJ1-1; TRBD1 agrees at 8 bases. The CDR3 spans 14 residues. Per germline, CDR1 SEHNR and CDR2 FQNEAQ (reference sequence). Trimming removed 0 bases from V and 5 bases from J; junction bases left unmatched: 2. The CDR3 coding sequence is TGTGCCAGCAGCTTAGCCAGGGGGCGTACTGAAGCTTTCTTT. It specifies CASSLARGRTEAFF.

Only a few counts were recorded for this clonotype. This chain links TRBV30 with TRBJ2-7; D gene ambiguous. Deletions cut 0 bases from V and 0 bases from J, with 9 bases between. Germline-derived CDR1 and CDR2 are GTSNPN and SVGIG (reference sequence). The CDR3 runs 14 residues. The CDR3 is CAWSVWRSSYEQYF. CDR3 sequence (DNA): TGTGCCTGGAGTGTATGGCGAAGCTCCTACGAGCAGTACTTC.

The V call is TRBV20-1, the J call TRBJ2-5; tentative D call: TRBD1 (6 bases). Trimming pared 7 bases from V and 5 bases from J, leaving 23 bases between. This CDR3 is 15 amino acids long. Germline lookup yields CDR1 DFQATT and CDR2 SNEGSKA (reference sequence). The CDR3 is CSVSAEGVYRETQYF. The DNA for the CDR3 is TGCAGTGTCTCCGCAGAGGGGGTCTATCGGGAGACCCAGTACTTC.

This clonotype appeared a few times. The gene calls are TRBV5-1 and TRBJ1-1, with 9 bases matching TRBD1. Germline V gene data show CDR1 as SGHRS and CDR2 as YFSETQ. V lost 2 bases, J lost 5 bases, and 4 bases stayed unmatched. The CDR3 covers 14 residues. CDR3 nucleotide sequence: TGCGCCAGCAGCTTCGGGACAGGGTATACTGAAGCTTTCTTT. As protein: CASSFGTGYTEAFF.

The rearrangement uses TRBV21-1 and TRBJ2-1; the D call of TRBD2 is as the table states it, not checked on the DNA. TRBV21-1 is reported as a pseudogene. The CDR3 runs to 17 residues. CDR3 sequence: CASSRESSGGARNEQFF. CDR3 nucleotides: TGTGCCAGCAGCAGGGAATCTAGCGGGGGGGCGAGGAATGAGCAGTTCTTC.

This clonotype was recorded a few times. The chain combines TRBV29-1 with TRBJ1-2, with TRBD1 matching 8 bases. Germline CDR1 is SQVTM and CDR2 is ANQGSEA. V lost 0 bases, J lost 8 bases, and 8 bases stayed unmatched. The CDR3 spans 14 residues. The CDR3 here is CSVEDYVRDRGYTF. The CDR3 DNA sequence: TGCAGCGTTGAAGATTACGTCCGGGACAGGGGCTACACCTTC.

At least ten counts were recorded for this clonotype. At one end, the junction sequence differs from germline, possibly due to a read error. The chain combines TRBV18 with TRBJ2-1; D is possibly TRBD1 (6 bases). The CDR3 sequence is 13 residues long. Germline V lookup: CDR1 KGHSH, CDR2 LQKENI. CDR3 residues: CASSPGTSNEQFF. The DNA for the CDR3 is TGCGCCAGCAGCCCCGGGACATCCAATGAGCAGTTCTTC.

There are a few counts of this clonotype. The chain employs TRBV20-1 and TRBJ1-1; perhaps TRBD1 as D (5 bases). The CDR3 contains 12 residues. V was pared by 4 bases and J by 3 bases, with 9 bases between. CDR1 is DFQATT and CDR2 is SNEGSKA in the germline V gene (reference sequence). The CDR3 region has the DNA TGCAGTGCTACTTCGGGGGACACTGAAGCTTTCTTT. Residues: CSATSGDTEAFF.

This chain connects TRBV7-6 to TRBJ2-3; D is undetermined. There are 14 residues in the CDR3. Germline-derived CDR1 and CDR2 are SGHVS and FNYEAQ. V was cut by 5 bases and J by 2 bases, with 11 bases left in between. The CDR3 protein is CASSPEAYTDTQYF. The CDR3 DNA follows: TGTGCCAGCAGCCCAGAGGCATACACAGATACGCAGTATTTT.

The CDR3 DNA follows: TGTGCCAGCAGCTTAATGTCGGGACTTACCTACGAGCAGTACTTC. As protein: CASSLMSGLTYEQYF. The chain couples TRBV7-8 to TRBJ2-7; D perhaps matches TRBD2 (6 bases). Germline CDR1 and CDR2: SGHVS and FQNEAQ. Trimming shortened V by 2 bases and J by 2 bases, and 13 bases separated the two germline ends. The CDR3 extends over 15 amino acids.

This clonotype showed up just a few times. The CDR3: CASRSPPAGLAAYNEQFF. Written as DNA, the CDR3 is TGTGCCAGCAGGTCACCCCCTGCGGGACTAGCGGCTTACAATGAGCAGTTCTTC. This chain uses TRBV6-1 with TRBJ2-1, with 11 bases that match TRBD2. CDR3 length equals 18 residues. V gave up 6 bases and J gave up 4 bases; unmatched junction bases: 14. The germline V gene has CDR1 MNHNS and CDR2 SASEGT.

With respect to this clonotype: The germline gene is not matched at one end of the junction; a read error may be the cause. The rearrangement joins TRBV7-3 to TRBJ2-1, with 7 bases that match TRBD2. This CDR3 is 18 amino acids long. Germline-derived CDR1 and CDR2 are SGHTA and FQGTGA. CDR3 sequence reads: CASSLVPRAGDSYDEQFF. CDR3 in DNA: TGTGCCAGCAGCTTAGTCCCCCGGGCGGGGGATTCCTACGATGAGCAGTTCTTC.

In this sample, this clonotype turned up a few times. V usage is TRBV13 and J usage is TRBJ2-3, with D perhaps TRBD1 or TRBD2 (5 bases each). The CDR3 length is 15 residues. Per germline, CDR1 PRHDT and CDR2 FYEKMQ (reference sequence). V dropped 4 bases and J dropped 4 bases, with 15 bases sitting between them. The CDR3 DNA sequence: TGTGCCAGCAGCTCATCGGGACCCTTGGCAGATACGCAGTATTTT. Amino acid sequence: CASSSSGPLADTQYF.

This clonotype was seen a few times. CDR3 DNA sequence: TGTGCCAGCAGTCTCACAGGGGACTGGGGAGATGAGCAGTTCTTC. As protein: CASSLTGDWGDEQFF. J is TRBJ2-1 and V is TRBV27, with a tentative D call TRBD1 (7 bases). V was cut by 5 bases and J by 8 bases, with 19 bases left in between. CDR3 length: 15 residues. From germline, CDR1 is MNHEY and CDR2 SMNVEV (reference sequence).

This clonotype turned up a few times. This chain connects TRBV5-6 to TRBJ2-1; 9 bases match TRBD1. Germline V gene data show CDR1 as SGHDT and CDR2 as YYEEEE. V shed 2 bases and J 2 bases; nucleotides not matched to a gene: 5. This CDR3 spans 16 amino acids. The DNA of the CDR3 is TGTGCCAGCAGCTTATTCAGGACAGGGGCCTACAATGAGCAGTTCTTC. Protein product: CASSLFRTGAYNEQFF. Variable domain in full (rest from reference TRBV5-6 and TRBJ2-1): DAGVTQSPTHLIKTRGQQVTLRCSPKSGHDTVSWYQQALGQGPQFIFQYYEEEERQRGNFPDRFSGHQFPNYSSELNVNALLLGDSALYLCASSLFRTGAYNEQFFGPGTRLTVL.

This clonotype was seen a few times. This sequence joins TRBV9 and TRBJ2-7; unclear D gene. Germline V gives CDR1 SGDLS, CDR2 YYNGEE. The ends were cut back, 1 base at V and 7 bases at J, with 18 bases in the middle. This CDR3 has 15 amino acids. The CDR3 here is CASSVRESTTIEQYF. CDR3 DNA sequence: TGTGCCAGCAGCGTAAGAGAATCCACGACAATAGAGCAGTACTTC.

The chain links TRBV20-1 to TRBJ1-4; D remains ambiguous. The CDR3 totals 15 residues. Germline V CDR1 and CDR2: DFQATT, SNEGSKA (reference sequence). Trimming removed 0 bases from V and 0 bases from J, with 8 bases in between. CDR3 sequence (DNA): TGCAGTGCTAGAGATCTAACAGCAACTAATGAAAAACTGTTTTTT. Amino acids: CSARDLTATNEKLFF.

V usage is TRBV5-1 and J usage is TRBJ2-3; 12 nucleotides align to TRBD2. J lost 4 bases, V lost 3 bases, and 6 bases had no gene match. The CDR3 is made up of 16 amino acids. The germline CDR1 and CDR2 sequences are SGHRS and YFSETQ. In DNA form, the CDR3 reads TGCGCCAGCAGCTCACCTAGCGGGGGGGCCCCAGATACGCAGTATTTT. This gives the protein CASSSPSGGAPDTQYF.

The table lists this clonotype with a count of one. Compared with germline, one end of the junction differs, possibly owing to a read error. The rearrangement links TRBV2 to TRBJ2-1, with 13 nucleotides matching TRBD2. The V gene's germline CDR1 is SNHLY and CDR2 FYNNEI. This CDR3 has 14 residues. For the CDR3, the DNA is TGTACCAGCAACAAGGGACTAGCGGGGAATGAGCAGTTCTTC. Residues: CTSNKGLAGNEQFF. The variable domain in full, with the rest retrieved from reference TRBV2 and TRBJ2-1, is EPEVTQTPSHQVTQMGQEVILRCVPISNHLYFYWYRQILGQKVEFLVSFYNNEISEKSEIFDDQFSVERPDGSNFTLKIRSTKLEDSAMYFCTSNKGLAGNEQFFGPGTRLTVL.

This clonotype was seen a single time. V is TRBV15 and J is TRBJ2-4; D is uncertain. Trimming shortened V by 5 bases and J by 7 bases, and 18 bases separated the two germline ends. Looked up from germline, CDR1 is LNHNV and CDR2 is YYDKDF (reference sequence). This CDR3 has 15 residues. CDR3: CATSYSSGPRNIQYF. CDR3 DNA sequence: TGTGCCACCAGCTATTCATCAGGACCCAGGAACATTCAGTACTTC.

In this sample, this clonotype turned up a few times. The chain recombines TRBV4-1 with TRBJ2-7, with D perhaps TRBD1 or TRBD2 (6 bases each). The CDR3 extends over 15 amino acids. The germline V gene has CDR1 MGHRA and CDR2 YSYEKL. The V gene lost 3 bases and the J gene lost 2 bases, with 14 bases spanning the gap. The CDR3, as DNA: TGCGCCAGCAGCCACCCCGGGGGCGGTACCTACGAGCAGTACTTC. The encoded protein is CASSHPGGGTYEQYF.